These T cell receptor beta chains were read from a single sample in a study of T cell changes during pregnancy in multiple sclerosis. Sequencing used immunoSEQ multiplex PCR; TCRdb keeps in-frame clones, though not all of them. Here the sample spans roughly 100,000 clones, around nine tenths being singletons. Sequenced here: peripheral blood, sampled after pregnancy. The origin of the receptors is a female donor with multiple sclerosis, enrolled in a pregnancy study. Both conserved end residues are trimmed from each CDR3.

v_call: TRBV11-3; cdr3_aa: ASSFRVYNEQF
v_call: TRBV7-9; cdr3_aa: ASSSGRRDYEQY
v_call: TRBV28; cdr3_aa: ASSGAGTGVKDTQY
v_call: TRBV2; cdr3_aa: ASSPGQGRAEAF
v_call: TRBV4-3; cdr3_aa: ASSQEDHEGTEAF
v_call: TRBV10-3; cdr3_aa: AIGPPNAEAF
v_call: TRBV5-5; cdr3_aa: ASSRGQGVSEQY
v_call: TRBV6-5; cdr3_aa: ATTGGTTNLRGYT
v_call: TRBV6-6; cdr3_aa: ASSYKGQGLYEQY
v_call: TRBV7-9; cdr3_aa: ASSSPGTGNGYT
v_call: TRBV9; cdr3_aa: ASSVAGDYNEQF
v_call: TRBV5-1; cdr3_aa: ASSGGLEQY
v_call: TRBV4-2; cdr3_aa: ASSLPLAGGRVRTGELF
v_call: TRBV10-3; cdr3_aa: AISEPGRVNYEQY
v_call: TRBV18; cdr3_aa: ASSPPGQGAHEQY
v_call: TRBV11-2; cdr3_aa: ASSHSGVYEQY
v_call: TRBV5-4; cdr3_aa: ASSLDNHINEKLF
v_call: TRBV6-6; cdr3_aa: ASRLRSNEKLF
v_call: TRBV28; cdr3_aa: ASLDGQGAYEQY
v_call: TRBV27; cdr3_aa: ASSSREGETQY
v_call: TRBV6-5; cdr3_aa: ASRGRGRSGNTIY
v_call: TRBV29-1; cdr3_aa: SVGGRGRWETQY
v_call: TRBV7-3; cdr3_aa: ASSRQMNTEAF
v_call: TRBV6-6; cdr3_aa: ASSHSGEPSGDTQY
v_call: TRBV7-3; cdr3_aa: ASSRLAWETQY
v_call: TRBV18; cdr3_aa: ASSSSTFRDTEAF
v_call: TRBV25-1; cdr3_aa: ASSARGNYGYT
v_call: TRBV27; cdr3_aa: ASSPLTGNTEAF
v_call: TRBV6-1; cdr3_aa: ASSEAGGNPYEQY
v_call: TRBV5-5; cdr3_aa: ASSLDRVSYEQY
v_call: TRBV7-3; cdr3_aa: ASSLGSKGADTQY
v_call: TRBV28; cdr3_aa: ASSSRGNIQY
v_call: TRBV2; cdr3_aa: ASSEGTGGNEKLF
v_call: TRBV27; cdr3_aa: ASKSRGQETQY
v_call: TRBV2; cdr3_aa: ASRENENGYT
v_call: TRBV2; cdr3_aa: ASSSELDSNQPQH
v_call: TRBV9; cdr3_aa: ASSALASQETQY
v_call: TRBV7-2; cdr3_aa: ASSQQGSETQY
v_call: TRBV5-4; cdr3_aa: ASSLAGVYGYT
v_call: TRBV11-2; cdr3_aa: ASTAQGPGHTEAF
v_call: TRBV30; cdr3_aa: AWSAGTENTEAF
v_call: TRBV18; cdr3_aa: ASSRPTTGGEQY
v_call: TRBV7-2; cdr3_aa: ASSLGRQSSYNEQF
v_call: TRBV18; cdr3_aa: ASSPMDRVNTEAF
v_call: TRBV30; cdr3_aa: ACRRLSEKLF
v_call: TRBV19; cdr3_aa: ASSIGSGFTRENEQF
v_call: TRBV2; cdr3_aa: ASSLDRNQPQH
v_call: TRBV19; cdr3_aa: ASGLNRGYEQY
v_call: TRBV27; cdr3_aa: ASRRNYEAF
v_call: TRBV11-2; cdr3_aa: ASSLGGTSGPAAKNIQY
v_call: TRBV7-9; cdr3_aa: ASSVPQAGTEAF
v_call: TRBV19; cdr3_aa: ASSIGGTGGDEQF
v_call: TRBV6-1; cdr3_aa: ASSATGTSGNNEQF
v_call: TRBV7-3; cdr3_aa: ASSLTSTGGAGTEAF
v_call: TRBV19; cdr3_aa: ASSSYPGQGAYEQY